This T cell receptor (beta chain) was identified in a study of blood T cell repertoires in COVID-19. Method: immunoSEQ multiplex PCR; TCRdb's copy keeps in-frame clones and lacks some. Here the sample spans some 140,000 clones, about 88% being singletons. Trimming at V came to 4 bases and at J to 5 bases, leaving 8 bases not matched to a gene. Germline CDR1 reads LGHDT; CDR2 reads YNNKEL (reference sequence). CDR3 size: 14 residues. The chain joins TRBV3-1 (or the pseudogene TRBV3-2) to TRBJ2-7; TRBD1 agrees at 7 bases. The sample consisted of peripheral blood. This receptor was taken from a woman at least 80 years old with acute or convalescent COVID-19. CDR3 sequence: CASSREGALNEQYF. The CDR3 DNA reads TGTGCCAGCAGCCGAGAGGGGGCGCTGAACGAGCAGTACTTC.